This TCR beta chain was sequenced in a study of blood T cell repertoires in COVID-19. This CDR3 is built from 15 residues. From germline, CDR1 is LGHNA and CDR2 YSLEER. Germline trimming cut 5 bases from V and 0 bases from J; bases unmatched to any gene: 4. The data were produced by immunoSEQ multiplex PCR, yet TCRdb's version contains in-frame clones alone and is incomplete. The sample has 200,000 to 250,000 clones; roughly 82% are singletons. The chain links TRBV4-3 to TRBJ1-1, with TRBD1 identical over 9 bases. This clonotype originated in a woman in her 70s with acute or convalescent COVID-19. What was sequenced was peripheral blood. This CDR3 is CASSTWTGVNTEAFF. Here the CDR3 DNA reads TGCGCCAGCAGCACATGGACAGGGGTGAACACTGAAGCTTTCTTT.